What follows is one TCR beta chain and its context. The antigen is not known. This entry comes from a study of vaccination effects on CD4 cells after COVID-19. Here immunoSEQ multiplex PCR was the method, and the copy in TCRdb shows in-frame clones only, minus some. The data hold 20,000 to 25,000 clones, with roughly two thirds observed a single time. After expansion with viral peptide pools in the ViraFEST assay, antigen-specific CD4+ T cells were sequenced. The culture ran for around nine days, and then CD4+ T cells were isolated. All vaccine recipients tested negative for nucleocapsid antibodies and had never contracted SARS-CoV-2 infection. Every well got around 1.9 million PBMC, which were grown with about 9.6 IU/ml IL-2 and approximately 9.7 ug/ml peptides. It was on days 3 and 7 that half the medium was replaced with IL-2 medium. Study conclusions and caveats: Marked contraction was observed in infection-induced and vaccine-induced clones late after vaccination.

This clonotype originated in a human donor who received a COVID-19 vaccine. The sample here was CD4+ T cells from PBMCs cultured with HCoV-NL63 spike peptides, taken before COVID-19 vaccination.

CDR3 amino acids: CAIRDSGGSEQFF. The CDR3, as DNA: TGTGCCATCAGGGATAGCGGGGGTAGTGAGCAGTTCTTC. This chain joins TRBV10-3 and TRBJ2-1, with TRBD2 identical over 9 bases. Looked up from germline, CDR1 is ENHRY and CDR2 is SYGVKD. This CDR3 region has 13 residues. V lost 6 bases and J lost 9; bases outside the gene matches: 6.